Listed below are T cell receptor beta chains from one sample, sequenced in a study of blood T cell repertoires in COVID-19. Only in-frame clones appear in the TCRdb table, and some are missing; sequencing was by immunoSEQ multiplex PCR. The sample has under 200,000 clones; more than 85% are singletons. Sequencing was carried out using PBMCs or T cells enriched from blood (not recorded which). The receptor set was obtained from a woman aged 50 to 65 who had recovered from COVID-19. Each CDR3 is given with its conserved first and last residue. The D gene is left open where the match is weak. Not every row has a clone size; where given, it reads once, few, many or a size class.

d_call j_call clone_size v_call cdr3_nt cdr3_aa
TRBD1 TRBJ2-7 NA TRBV5-1 TGCGCCAGCAGCTTGGGACAGGGAACCGGGCAGTACTTC CASSLGQGTGQYF
TRBD1 TRBJ1-5 NA TRBV6-5 TGTGCCAGCAGTTCAGGGACAGGGTACGCTCAGCCCCAGCATTTT CASSSGTGYAQPQHF
NA TRBJ2-1 once TRBV5-4 TGTGCCAGCAGCTTGGTGGCTAGAGCTAACAATGAGCAGTTCTTC CASSLVARANNEQFF
TRBD1 TRBJ2-6 NA TRBV3-1/TRBV3-2 TGTGCCAGCAGCCAGCGAGACAGGGGCCTGCTTGGGGCCAACGTCCTGACTTTC CASSQRDRGLLGANVLTF
NA TRBJ1-2 NA TRBV28 TGTGCCAGCAGTTTAGGCAGGGGATTAATAAGCACCTTC CASSLGRGLISTF
TRBD2 TRBJ2-3 once TRBV30 TGTGCCTGGAGTCTGCGGCTAGCGGGAAGGGATACGCAGTATTTT CAWSLRLAGRDTQYF
TRBD2 TRBJ2-7 NA TRBV18 TGTGCCAGCTCACCACTAGCGGGAGGGGTGAACGAGCAGTACTTC CASSPLAGGVNEQYF
NA TRBJ2-2 few TRBV6-5 TGTGCCAGCAGTTACTCAGTAGCCACCGGGGAGCTGTTTTTT CASSYSVATGELFF
NA TRBJ1-1 NA TRBV2 TGTGCCAGCAGTGCAACGGAGGGGAACACTGAAGCTTTCTTT CASSATEGNTEAFF
TRBD1 TRBJ1-5 NA TRBV5-1 TGCGCCAGCAGCTTATCAGGGGGAAGCAATCAGCCCCAGCATTTT CASSLSGGSNQPQHF
TRBD1 TRBJ1-1 once TRBV2 TGTGCCAGCACCGACAGGGAAATCACTGAAGCTTTCTTT CASTDREITEAFF
TRBD2 TRBJ2-7 NA TRBV19 TGTGCCAGTAGTAGCGGACTAGCGGGATCCTACGAGCAGTACTTC CASSSGLAGSYEQYF
TRBD2 TRBJ2-5 NA TRBV6-2/TRBV6-3 TGTGCCAGCAGTCGATTAGCGGGAGGGCCCGAAGAGACCCAGTACTTC CASSRLAGGPEETQYF
TRBD1 TRBJ2-7 NA TRBV25-1 TGTGCCAGCAGTCTGACAGGGCACGAGCAGTACTTC CASSLTGHEQYF
NA TRBJ2-1 NA TRBV21-1 TGTGCCAGCAGCAAAGGAAGGGCAGGGGGCAATGAGCAGTTCTTC CASSKGRAGGNEQFF
TRBD2 TRBJ2-7 NA TRBV6-1 TGTGCCAGCAGTGAAGGGCTAGCGGTCCCCTACGAGCAGTACTTC CASSEGLAVPYEQYF
TRBD1 TRBJ2-7 NA TRBV2 TGTGCCAGCAGTTCCGGGACAGTTGGGTACTTGGTTGGGTTC CASSSGTVGYLVGF
NA TRBJ2-5 NA TRBV30 TGTGCCTGGAGTGCATACGGATTCGGGGAAGAGACCCAGTACTTC CAWSAYGFGEETQYF
NA TRBJ2-7 NA TRBV21-1 TGTGCCAGCAGCCCGCGGGGCGGGAGCTCCTACGAGCAGTACTTC CASSPRGGSSYEQYF
NA TRBJ2-1 few TRBV20-1 TGCAGTGCTTCCAACAATGAGCAGTTCTTC CSASNNEQFF
NA TRBJ2-7 NA TRBV6-2/TRBV6-3 TGTGCCAGCAGTCTCCAGGACTCCTACGAGCAGTACTTC CASSLQDSYEQYF
TRBD1 TRBJ2-5 few TRBV7-2 TGTGCCAGCAGCTTAGCGCTCGGGACAGGGCATCAAGAGACCCAGTACTTC CASSLALGTGHQETQYF
NA TRBJ2-5 NA TRBV6-4 TGTGCCAGCAGTGAGACAGGGAGGCAAGAGACCCAGTACTTC CASSETGRQETQYF
TRBD2 TRBJ2-1 NA TRBV15 TGTGCCACCAGCAAAGGTCTAGCGGAAAATGAGCAGTTCTTC CATSKGLAENEQFF
NA TRBJ1-2 NA TRBV11-2 TGTGCCAGCAGTAGAAGCGGTATTGGCTACACCTTC CASSRSGIGYTF
TRBD2 TRBJ2-1 NA TRBV19 TGTGCCAGTAGTATGGCGGGAGGGAGGGATGAGCAGTTCTTC CASSMAGGRDEQFF
NA TRBJ1-4 once TRBV30 TGTGCCTTTCCCCATGAAGCGGATGAGGCTAATGAAAAACTGTTTTTT CAFPHEADEANEKLFF
NA TRBJ1-5 NA TRBV2 TGTGCCAGCAGTGGAACAGGGCAGGGTCAGCCCCAGCATTTT CASSGTGQGQPQHF
TRBD1 TRBJ2-3 NA TRBV5-1 TGCGCCAGCAGCTTACCACAGGGGGTCGCAGATACGCAGTATTTT CASSLPQGVADTQYF
TRBD2 TRBJ2-7 NA TRBV4-2 TGTGCCAGCAGCCAAGAGGGGATTCTAGCGGGACGGTTCGAGCAGTACTTC CASSQEGILAGRFEQYF
TRBD1 TRBJ1-2 NA TRBV10-2 TGCGCCAGCAGAGATACCGGGACAGGGGGTGGCTACACCTTC CASRDTGTGGGYTF
TRBD1 TRBJ1-2 NA TRBV19 TGTGCCAGTAGTGTTCTCCCTGGGGACAGGGTGAACTATGGCTACACCTTC CASSVLPGDRVNYGYTF
NA TRBJ2-7 NA TRBV11-2 TGTGCCAGCAGCCCAGTTGGGACTGGCCTACGGGAGCAGTACTTC CASSPVGTGLREQYF
NA TRBJ2-2 NA TRBV6-5 TGTGCCACCTACATTAGCGGCGGGGAGCTGTTTTTT CATYISGGELFF
NA TRBJ2-3 NA TRBV30 TGTGCCTGGACAGGGTCAGATACGCAGTATTTT CAWTGSDTQYF
NA TRBJ1-4 NA TRBV2 TGTGCCAGCAGTGGGAGGTACTATGAAAAACTGTTTTTT CASSGRYYEKLFF
TRBD1 TRBJ1-4 NA TRBV7-8 TGTGCCAGCAGCCCCCGACAGGGGTGGGGTGAAAAACTGTTTTTT CASSPRQGWGEKLFF
NA TRBJ1-6 NA TRBV30 TGTGCCTTTGATAGTGGGGCAGGTAATTCACCCCTCCACTTT CAFDSGAGNSPLHF
TRBD2 TRBJ2-1 NA TRBV29-1 TGCAGCGTTGAACCCCTAGCGGTAACGCACAATGAGCAGTTCTTC CSVEPLAVTHNEQFF
NA TRBJ1-1 NA TRBV5-1 TGCGCCAGCAGCTGGACATCGAACACTGAAGCTTTCTTT CASSWTSNTEAFF
TRBD2 TRBJ2-1 once TRBV5-1 TGCGCCAGCAGCCCCCTTCCCGGGGCGGGAGTCTCGAATGAGCAGTTCTTC CASSPLPGAGVSNEQFF